This T cell receptor (beta chain) was sequenced during a study of T cell clones after liver transplantation. Study overall: Three of eight recipients were HCV-positive; others had non-autoimmune, non-viral indications.

Generated by immunoSEQ multiplex PCR, the TCRdb table keeps only in-frame clones and is missing some. The table includes tens of thousands of clones, less than 85% detected once. CDR1 is SGHVS, CDR2 FQNEAQ, per germline. The CDR3 extends over 15 amino acids. The V segment lost 5 bases and the J segment 6 bases; nucleotides outside the gene matches: 11. The table lists this clone with a few counts. This chain joins TRBV7-8 and TRBJ2-7, with 9 bases lining up with TRBD2. The specimen was CD4+ T cells from blood, collected at the approximately 15-month timepoint. This clonotype was obtained from a human patient who received a liver transplant. Some T cells may be provided by the graft donor. CDR3 in DNA: TGTGCCAGCAGCATTAGCGGGAGCGGGAACCCCGAGCAGTACGTC. Protein sequence: CASSISGSGNPEQYV.